What follows are 13 T cell receptor beta chains derived from one specimen sequenced in a study of CD8+CD57+ T cells in acquired aplastic anemia. Patients who underwent sequencing had shown CD8+CD57+ cell expansion by flow cytometry. Both TCR beta VDJ combination and CDR3 sequence profiling were carried out. Genomic DNA was the template for this profiling. TCRdb re-called the reads through MiXCR, storing one row per CDR3 protein. The repertoire includes roughly 190,000 distinct CDR3 sequences, less than 60% of them detected once, and over 7.5% sits in the top ten. Input material: sorted CD4+, CD8+, or CD8+CD57+ T cells (not recorded which) from PBMCs. These receptors were obtained from a human donor with aplastic anemia.

This clonotype was recorded a few times. This chain links TRBV24-1 with TRBJ2-7; 9 bases match TRBD1. The germline gives CDR1 KGHDR, CDR2 SFDVKD. V dropped 7 bases and J dropped 6; count of bases not matched to a gene: 9. The CDR3 has 14 residues. CDR3 DNA: TGTGCCACCAGCGCGGGGACAGGGTCGGGCGAGCAGTACTTC. Translation: CATSAGTGSGEQYF.

Comment on this clonotype: An end of the junction does not agree with germline; a read error may underlie this. V usage is TRBV10-3 and J usage is TRBJ2-7, with D possibly being TRBD2 (7 bases). The germline gives CDR1 ENHRY, CDR2 SYGVKD. The CDR3 is 16 amino acids. This CDR3 is CASSSSRGRGDYEQYF. CDR3 bases: TGTGCCAGCAGTTCCTCCCGGGGGAGGGGGGACTACGAGCAGTACTTC.

The chain links TRBV10-3 to TRBJ2-1; no definite D call. CDR1 ENHRY and CDR2 SYGVKD come from the germline V gene. The V gene lost 3 bases and the J gene lost 5 bases, with 11 bases spanning the gap. The CDR3 spans 14 residues. CDR3: CAISDGENHNEQFF. The CDR3 bases are TGTGCCATCAGTGATGGTGAGAACCACAATGAGCAGTTCTTC.

This clonotype showed up just a few times. This chain joins TRBV7-9 and TRBJ1-1; a weak D match, TRBD1 (6 bases). Trimming pared 2 bases from V and 4 bases from J, leaving 23 bases between. Germline CDR1 and CDR2: SEHNR and FQNEAQ (reference sequence). The CDR3 sequence is 18 residues long. CDR3 protein: CASSLYPTGSPGGTEAFF. The CDR3 coding sequence is TGTGCCAGCAGCTTATACCCTACAGGGTCCCCCGGGGGCACTGAAGCTTTCTTT.

This clonotype came up many times. The chain links TRBV29-1 to TRBJ2-2; D is undetermined. Deletions cut 3 bases from V and 1 base from J, with 6 bases between. Germline V lookup: CDR1 SQVTM, CDR2 ANQGSEA. The CDR3 is 13 residues long. In DNA form, the CDR3 reads TGCAGCGTTGATTGGCAGAACACCGGGGAGCTGTTTTTT. Its protein is CSVDWQNTGELFF.

The chain uses TRBV27 and TRBJ1-5, with a weak D call TRBD1 (5 bases). Trimming took 2 bases from V and 3 from J, leaving 11 bases between them. This CDR3 is built from 15 residues. Germline-derived CDR1 and CDR2 are MNHEY and SMNVEV (reference sequence). The CDR3 region is CASSLKWGFNQPQHF. The CDR3 coding sequence is TGTGCCAGCAGTTTAAAATGGGGGTTCAATCAGCCCCAGCATTTT.

This clonotype occurred many times. The chain carries TRBV5-1 and TRBJ2-3, with TRBD1 as a possible D gene (6 bases). The germline gives CDR1 SGHRS, CDR2 YFSETQ. The CDR3 consists of 15 residues. Trimming shortened V by 0 bases and J by 4 bases, and 12 bases separated the two germline ends. CDR3 bases: TGCGCCAGCAGCTTGGAAGGGGGACGCGCAGATACGCAGTATTTT. This encodes CASSLEGGRADTQYF.

This clonotype was seen ten or more times. Compared with germline, one end of the junction differs, possibly owing to a read error. The J gene is TRBJ2-2, the V gene TRBV7-7; D gene ambiguous. The CDR3 spans 12 residues. The germline CDR1 and CDR2 sequences are SSHAT and FNYEAQ (reference sequence). The CDR3: CASSTNTGELFF. DNA of the CDR3: TGTGCTAGCAGCACCAACACCGGGGAGCTGTTTTTT.

This chain uses TRBV2 with TRBJ2-6; D is uncertain. Germline CDR1 SNHLY, CDR2 FYNNEI. The CDR3 consists of 15 residues. Trimming left V 10 bases short and J 0 bases short, with 13 bases between. CDR3 DNA: TGTGCCACCTCTCCTCTAGACTCTGGGGCCAACGTCCTGACTTTC. It specifies CATSPLDSGANVLTF.

This clonotype appeared a few times. CDR3: CASSKKGGTEAFF. CDR3 coding DNA: TGTGCCAGCAGCAAGAAGGGGGGTACTGAAGCTTTCTTT. V usage is TRBV6-1 and J usage is TRBJ1-1; the D gene is possibly TRBD1 (6 bases). V lost 6 bases to trimming and J lost 5 bases, with 13 bases between them. CDR1 and CDR2 from the germline V gene are MNHNS and SASEGT. There are 13 residues in the CDR3.

This chain links TRBV10-3 with TRBJ1-1; D ambiguous. Germline lookup yields CDR1 ENHRY and CDR2 SYGVKD. V lost 2 bases to trimming and J lost 7 bases, with 5 bases between them. The CDR3 spans 11 residues. CDR3 region: CAISEEYEAFF. The CDR3 nucleotides read TGTGCCATCAGTGAGGAGTATGAAGCTTTCTTT.

This clonotype was detected only once. This chain uses TRBV19 with TRBJ1-5; the D gene is possibly TRBD1 (5 bases). Germline assignment: CDR1 LNHDA and CDR2 SQIVND (reference sequence). Trimming removed 1 base from V and 7 bases from J, with 14 bases in between. This CDR3 has 15 amino acids. The CDR3 is CASSIGDGAQQPQHF. In DNA, the CDR3 is TGTGCCAGTAGTATAGGCGATGGGGCACAACAGCCCCAGCATTTT.

The chain has TRBV25-1 and TRBJ2-1; TRBD1 agrees at 9 bases. Germline CDR1 is MGHDK and CDR2 is SYGVNS. V lost 2 bases, J lost 1 base, and 3 bases stayed unmatched. This CDR3 spans 16 amino acids. The DNA of the CDR3 is TGTGCCAGCAGTGAACCCGGGACAGGGTCCTACAATGAGCAGTTCTTC. Translating it yields CASSEPGTGSYNEQFF.